A single sample gave rise to the 2 T cell receptor beta chains below, sequenced in a study of shared clonotypes between healthy human individuals. Sequencing used immunoSEQ multiplex PCR; TCRdb keeps in-frame clones, though not all of them. The table has around 2.1 million clones, 93% seen once. CD45RO-negative, CCR7-positively selected cells formed the naive CD8 fraction, excluding terminally differentiated effector memory CD45RA+ cells. Material for sequencing was naive CD8+ T cells from PBMCs. These receptors came from a man younger than 35 in good health. Some clones in this sample may be carry-over from other donors' samples.

The chain couples TRBV10-3 to TRBJ2-1; D is unclear. Trimming removed 6 bases from V and 4 bases from J, with 13 bases in between. The CDR3 contains 14 residues. The germline V gene encodes CDR1 ENHRY and CDR2 SYGVKD. The CDR3 protein is CAIRELDKYNEQFF. CDR3 coding DNA: TGTGCCATCAGAGAGCTCGACAAATACAATGAGCAGTTCTTC.

The chain links TRBV7-9 to TRBJ2-5; 8 bases are a match to TRBD2. The CDR3 length is 14 residues. The germline V gene has CDR1 SEHNR and CDR2 FQNEAQ (reference sequence). V trimming: 5 bases; J trimming: 3 bases; junction bases outside the gene matches: 5. The CDR3 is CASSPRRGEETQYF. The CDR3 DNA is TGTGCCAGCAGCCCTAGGCGGGGGGAAGAGACCCAGTACTTC. Complete variable domain (other parts from reference TRBV7-9 and TRBJ2-5): DTGVSQNPRHKITKRGQNVTFRCDPISEHNRLYWYRQTLGQGPEFLTYFQNEAQLEKSRLLSDRFSAERPKGSFSTLEIQRTEQGDSAMYLCASSPRRGEETQYFGPGTRLLVL.